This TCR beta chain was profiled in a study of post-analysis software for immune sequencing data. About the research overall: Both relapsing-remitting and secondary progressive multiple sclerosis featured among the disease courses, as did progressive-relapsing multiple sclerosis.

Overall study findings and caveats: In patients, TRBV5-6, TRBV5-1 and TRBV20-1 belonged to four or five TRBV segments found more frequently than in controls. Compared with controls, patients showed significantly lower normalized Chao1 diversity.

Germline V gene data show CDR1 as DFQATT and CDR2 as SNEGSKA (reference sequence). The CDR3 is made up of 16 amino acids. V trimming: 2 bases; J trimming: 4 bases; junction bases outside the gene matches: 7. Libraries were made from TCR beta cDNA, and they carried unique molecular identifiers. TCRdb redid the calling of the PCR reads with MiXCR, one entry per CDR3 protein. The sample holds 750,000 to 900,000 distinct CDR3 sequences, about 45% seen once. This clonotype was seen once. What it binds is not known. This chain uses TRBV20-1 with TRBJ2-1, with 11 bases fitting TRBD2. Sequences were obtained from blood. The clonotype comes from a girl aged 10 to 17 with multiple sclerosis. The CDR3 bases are TGCAGTGCTAGAACTACTAGCGGGAGAGGGTACAATGAGCAGTTCTTC. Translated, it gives CSARTTSGRGYNEQFF.